The entry below gives a single T cell receptor beta chain sequence along with its context. The antigen is not known. V lost 2 bases and J 5 bases, leaving 16 bases between the germline ends. This CDR3 region has 15 residues. Germline V gene data show CDR1 as MNHEY and CDR2 as SVGAGI. This sample is drawn from a study of T cell responses to AZD1222 COVID-19 vaccine. Study-level findings and limits: The CD4 TCRs associated with vaccination extended across spike and predominated at 160-218 and 743-854. It was only 6 or 7 AZD1222 recipients who were seropositive at baseline. Clonal diversity was possibly underestimated, and the donors were mostly white British, with more females.

The repertoire was sequenced with immunoSEQ multiplex PCR; TCRdb's copy has only in-frame clones and lacks some. The table has around 70,000 clones, 88% seen once. The specimen comprised peripheral blood, sampled 28 days after the second dose of the MenACWY control vaccine. This TCR was recovered from an adult who received the MenACWY meningococcal vaccine as a control. The chain employs TRBV6-5 and TRBJ2-7; D gene uncertain. DNA of the CDR3: TGTGCCAGCAGTTACAATCGGCAGGTTGGCCACGAGCAGTACTTC. This encodes CASSYNRQVGHEQYF.